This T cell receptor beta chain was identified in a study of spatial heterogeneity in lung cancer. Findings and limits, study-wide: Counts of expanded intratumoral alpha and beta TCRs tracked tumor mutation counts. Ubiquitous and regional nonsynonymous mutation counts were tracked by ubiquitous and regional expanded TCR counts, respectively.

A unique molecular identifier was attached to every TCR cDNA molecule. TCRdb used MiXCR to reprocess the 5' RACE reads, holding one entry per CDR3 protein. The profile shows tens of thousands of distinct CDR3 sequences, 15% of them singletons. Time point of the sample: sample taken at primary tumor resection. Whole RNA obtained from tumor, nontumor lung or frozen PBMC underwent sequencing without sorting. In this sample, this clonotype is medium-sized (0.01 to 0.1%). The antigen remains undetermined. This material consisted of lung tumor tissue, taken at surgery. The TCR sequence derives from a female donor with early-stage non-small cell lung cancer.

CDR3 residues: CATTLAGVQETQYF. The CDR3, as DNA: TGTGCCACCACCCTAGCGGGGGTCCAAGAGACCCAGTACTTC. The chain recombines TRBV28 with TRBJ2-5; 10 nucleotides agree with TRBD2. Germline CDR1 and CDR2: MDHEN and SYDVKM. This CDR3 is 14 amino acids long. V was pared by 10 bases and J by 1 base, with 6 bases of the junction left unmatched.